The entry below gives a single T cell receptor (beta chain) sequence along with its context. Its antigen is not identified. The record originates from a study of T cell responses to AZD1222 COVID-19 vaccine. Study conclusions and caveats: Spike regions recognized by vaccine-associated CD4 TCRs spanned the protein, led by 160-218 and 743-854. Only a handful of AZD1222 recipients, several in all, had baseline seropositivity.

The table came from immunoSEQ multiplex PCR; TCRdb's copy has only in-frame clones and leaves some out. This table has tens of thousands of clones, roughly 93% appearing once. J gave up 1 base and V 6 bases, and 4 bases lay outside the gene matches. CDR1 MDHEN and CDR2 SYDVKM come from the germline V gene. CDR3 length: 14 amino acids. The sequence derives from an adult in good health. The rearrangement links TRBV28 to TRBJ2-7, with 9 bases that match TRBD1. The sample here was peripheral blood, taken on day 0 of AZD1222 vaccination. CDR3 DNA: TGTGCCAGCAGCCGGACAGGGGTTTCCTACGAGCAGTACTTC. Translation: CASSRTGVSYEQYF.